These 21 T cell receptor beta chains originate from one sample sequenced in a study of blood T cell repertoires in COVID-19. Clones were sequenced by immunoSEQ multiplex PCR, and TCRdb holds only the in-frame ones, with some missing. The sample lists a few hundred thousand clones, around 90% occurring once. The sample comprised peripheral blood. The source is a woman in her seventies with COVID-19, enrolled during active disease.

This chain connects TRBV27 to TRBJ1-1; D uncertain. Germline V gene data show CDR1 as MNHEY and CDR2 as SMNVEV (reference sequence). The length of the CDR3 is 14 residues. Trimming cost V 5 bases and J 5 bases, with 15 bases left between them. CDR3 DNA: TGTGCCAGCAGTACCACTGACCGCGGGACTGAAGCTTTCTTT. Its translation is CASSTTDRGTEAFF.

The chain couples TRBV4-1 to TRBJ1-5, with D unresolved. Germline V gene sequence: CDR1 MGHRA, CDR2 YSYEKL. V lost 2 bases and J 2 bases, leaving 4 bases between the germline ends. This CDR3 has 13 amino acids. CDR3 sequence reads: CASSQSGNQPQHF. The DNA for the CDR3 is TGCGCCAGCAGCCAATCAGGCAATCAGCCCCAGCATTTT.

V is TRBV6-5 and J is TRBJ2-7, with D possibly TRBD1 on 6 matching bases. Looked up from germline, CDR1 is MNHEY and CDR2 is SVGAGI. The CDR3 is made up of 14 amino acids. The V end was cut by 4 bases, the J end by 6 bases, with 16 bases between. CDR3 DNA sequence: TGTGCCAGCAGTTTAAGCCGGGACAAGGCCGAGCAGTACTTC. Translation: CASSLSRDKAEQYF.

The chain couples TRBV6-2 or TRBV6-3 to TRBJ2-4, with TRBD2 as a possible D gene (6 bases). This CDR3 contains 17 residues. Germline assignment: CDR1 MNHEY and CDR2 SVGEGT. V shed 2 bases and J shed 1 base, with 15 bases lying between them. CDR3 residues: CASSYLGTPLAKNIQYF. CDR3 DNA sequence: TGTGCCAGCAGTTACCTGGGGACTCCGTTGGCCAAAAACATTCAGTACTTC.

The V gene is TRBV5-6, the J gene TRBJ2-3; 10 nucleotides align to TRBD2. CDR1 SGHDT and CDR2 YYEEEE come from the germline V gene. The CDR3 contains 18 residues. With 4 bases clipped from V and 3 bases from J, the junction kept 14 bases outside the gene matches. CDR3 loop: CASSPYRTGTSVTDTQYF. The CDR3 nucleotides read TGTGCCAGCAGCCCCTACCGGACCGGGACTAGCGTAACAGATACGCAGTATTTT.

J is TRBJ1-4 and V is TRBV28; 8 bases line up with TRBD1. This CDR3 is 14 amino acids long. V was clipped by 7 bases and J by 6 bases; unmatched bases: 7. The germline CDR1 and CDR2 sequences are MDHEN and SYDVKM. CDR3: CASKSGQGYEKLFF. CDR3 coding DNA: TGTGCCAGCAAAAGTGGACAGGGTTATGAAAAACTGTTTTTT. Full variable domain (outside the CDR3, taken from reference TRBV28 and TRBJ1-4): DVKVTQSSRYLVKRTGEKVFLECVQDMDHENMFWYRQDPGLGLRLIYFSYDVKMKEKGDIPEGYSVSREKKERFSLILESASTNQTSMYLCASKSGQGYEKLFFGSGTQLSVL.

The rearrangement uses TRBV5-1 and TRBJ2-2, with 7 bases identical to TRBD2. This CDR3 has 16 residues. In germline, CDR1 is SGHRS, CDR2 YFSETQ. The trim removed 0 bases at V and 1 base at J, leaving 3 bases unmatched. CDR3 residues: CASSLAPGGNTGELFF. DNA for the CDR3: TGCGCCAGCAGCTTGGCCCCGGGAGGGAACACCGGGGAGCTGTTTTTT. Variable domain in full (rest from reference TRBV5-1 and TRBJ2-2): KAGVTQTPRYLIKTRGQQVTLSCSPISGHRSVSWYQQTPGQGLQFLFEYFSETQRNKGNFPGRFSGRQFSNSRSEMNVSTLELGDSALYLCASSLAPGGNTGELFFGEGSRLTVL.

The rearrangement links TRBV6-5 to TRBJ2-5; the D gene is possibly TRBD1 (7 bases). Germline V gene data show CDR1 as MNHEY and CDR2 as SVGAGI. V lost 6 bases and J 7 bases, leaving 18 bases between the germline ends. CDR3 length equals 14 residues. As DNA, the CDR3 is TGTGCCAGCAGCCGGGGACAGCTGGGGGGGACCCAGTACTTC. Protein product: CASSRGQLGGTQYF.

The chain carries TRBV28 and TRBJ1-3, with 10 bases fitting TRBD1. The germline V gene has CDR1 MDHEN and CDR2 SYDVKM. The V segment lost 5 bases and the J segment 5 bases; nucleotides outside the gene matches: 15. The CDR3 length is 18 residues. CDR3 sequence: CASSPAGTGAYARNTIYF. The CDR3 region has the DNA TGTGCCAGCAGTCCTGCCGGGACAGGGGCGTATGCGAGAAACACCATATATTTT.

This clone was detected once. The V and J genes are TRBV19 and TRBJ2-1; 8 nucleotides align to TRBD2. The CDR3 has 14 residues. CDR1 is LNHDA and CDR2 is SQIVND in the germline V gene (reference sequence). V trimming: 1 base; J trimming: 10 bases; junction bases outside the gene matches: 6. The CDR3 region has the DNA TGTGCCAGTAGTATAGTTCCCAGCGGGAGCGAGCAGTTCTTC. Translated: CASSIVPSGSEQFF.

This clone has a single count. The chain couples TRBV5-1 to TRBJ2-2; TRBD2 agrees at 7 bases. CDR1 is SGHRS and CDR2 is YFSETQ in the germline V gene. The CDR3 totals 16 residues. Unmatched junction bases numbered 7, after V lost 4 bases and J lost 1 base. DNA for the CDR3: TGCGCCAGCAGCCCTCGGGCTAGCGGGAACACCGGGGAGCTGTTTTTT. Amino acids: CASSPRASGNTGELFF.

The chain combines TRBV19 with TRBJ1-3; TRBD1 might be the D (6 bases). Trimming took off 7 bases at V and 0 bases at J, with 13 bases between the two ends. The CDR3 loop spans 15 amino acids. In germline, CDR1 is LNHDA, CDR2 SQIVND (reference sequence). The CDR3 reads CASTSGQSSGNTIYF. The CDR3 coding sequence is TGTGCCAGTACCTCGGGACAAAGCTCTGGAAACACCATATATTTT.

In nucleotides, the CDR3 is TGTGCCATCAGTGAGTCGACTAGCGGGAACACCGGGGAGCTGTTTTTT. It yields the protein CAISESTSGNTGELFF. V is TRBV10-3 and J is TRBJ2-2; 9 bases match TRBD2. The V gene's germline CDR1 is ENHRY and CDR2 SYGVKD. With 0 bases clipped from V and 1 base from J, the junction kept 0 bases outside the gene matches. CDR3 length: 16 residues.

The chain carries TRBV7-9 and TRBJ1-2; 9 bases map to TRBD1. The CDR3 is 16 amino acids. Germline V gene data show CDR1 as SEHNR and CDR2 as FQNEAQ (reference sequence). Germline trimming cut 3 bases from V and 0 bases from J; bases unmatched to any gene: 5. CDR3 residues: CASSLGGQGSNYGYTF. The DNA for the CDR3 is TGTGCCAGCAGCTTGGGGGGACAGGGTTCTAACTATGGCTACACCTTC.

J is TRBJ2-1 and V is TRBV11-2; TRBD2 matches at 7 bases. Germline lookup yields CDR1 SGHAT and CDR2 FQNNGV. Germline trimming cut 6 bases from V and 2 bases from J; bases unmatched to any gene: 10. The CDR3 contains 16 residues. The CDR3 reads CASRQPGRLPYNEQFF. For the CDR3, the DNA is TGTGCCAGCAGACAACCCGGGAGGCTCCCCTACAATGAGCAGTTCTTC.

This sequence joins TRBV7-2 and TRBJ2-3; no clear D. The germline V gene encodes CDR1 SGHTA and CDR2 FQGNSA. The CDR3 runs to 13 residues. The V and J ends lost 2 bases and 2 bases respectively, with 5 bases between them. CDR3 amino acids: CASSLPNTDTQYF. CDR3 bases: TGTGCCAGCAGCTTACCAAACACAGATACGCAGTATTTT. Together with reference TRBV7-2 and TRBJ2-3, the CDR3 gives the full variable domain: GAGVSQSPSNKVTEKGKDVELRCDPISGHTALYWYRQSLGQGLEFLIYFQGNSAPDKSGLPSDRFSAERTGGSVSTLTIQRTQQEDSAVYLCASSLPNTDTQYFGPGTRLTVL.

The chain carries TRBV19 and TRBJ1-5; the D gene is possibly TRBD1 (5 bases). The ends were cut back, 5 bases at V and 4 bases at J, with 15 bases in the middle. CDR3 length: 15 amino acids. CDR1 and CDR2 from the germline V gene are LNHDA and SQIVND (reference sequence). The CDR3: CASSLGRGLNQPQHF. The CDR3 coding sequence is TGTGCCAGTAGTCTCGGCCGGGGACTGAATCAGCCCCAGCATTTT.

The count of this clone is one. This chain joins TRBV28 and TRBJ2-2; TRBD1 matches 7 bases. Trimming removed 3 bases from V and 6 bases from J; junction bases left unmatched: 1. The CDR3 sequence is 13 residues long. Looked up from germline, CDR1 is MDHEN and CDR2 is SYDVKM. In DNA form, the CDR3 reads TGTGCCAGCAGTTTGCAGGGGGCCGGGGAGCTGTTTTTT. Protein sequence: CASSLQGAGELFF.

The chain combines TRBV19 with TRBJ1-1; TRBD1 is a possible D gene (5 bases). Germline assignment: CDR1 LNHDA and CDR2 SQIVND (reference sequence). Trimming cost V 7 bases and J 1 base, with 13 bases left between them. This CDR3 spans 14 amino acids. CDR3 sequence reads: CASTVGGANTEAFF. CDR3 in DNA: TGTGCCAGTACCGTCGGGGGTGCGAACACTGAAGCTTTCTTT.

This chain uses TRBV13 with TRBJ2-7; tentatively, D is TRBD1 (6 bases). Germline V gene lookup returns CDR1 PRHDT and CDR2 FYEKMQ (reference sequence). V was shortened by 0 bases and J by 2 bases, with 8 bases between the two germline ends. CDR3 length equals 14 residues. CDR3 bases: TGTGCCAGCAGCTTAGGGAAGGGGGCCTACGAGCAGTACTTC. This encodes CASSLGKGAYEQYF.

This clone was found a few times. A clone one base away is much larger, so this may be a read error. This chain links TRBV6-5 with TRBJ2-7, with 11 positions matching TRBD1. The CDR3 is 14 residues long. J gave up 2 bases and V 5 bases, and 2 bases lay outside the gene matches. Per the germline V gene, CDR1 is MNHEY and CDR2 is SVGAGI. This CDR3 reads CASSPGQGAYEQYF. As DNA, the CDR3 is TGTGCCAGCAGTCCGGGACAGGGGGCCTACGAGCAGTACTTC.